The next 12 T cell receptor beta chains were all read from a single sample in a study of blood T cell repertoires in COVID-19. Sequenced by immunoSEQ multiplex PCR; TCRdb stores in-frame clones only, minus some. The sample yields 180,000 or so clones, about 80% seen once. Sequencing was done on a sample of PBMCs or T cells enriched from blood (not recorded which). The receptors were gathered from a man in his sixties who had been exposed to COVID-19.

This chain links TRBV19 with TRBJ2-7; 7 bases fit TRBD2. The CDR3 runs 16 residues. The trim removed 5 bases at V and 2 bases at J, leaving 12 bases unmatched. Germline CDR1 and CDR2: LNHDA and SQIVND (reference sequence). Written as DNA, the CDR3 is TGTGCCAGTAGTCCGTCGGGTTCAGCGGGGACCTACGAGCAGTACTTC. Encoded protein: CASSPSGSAGTYEQYF. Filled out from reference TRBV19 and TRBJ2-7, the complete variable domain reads DGGITQSPKYLFRKEGQNVTLSCEQNLNHDAMYWYRQDPGQGLRLIYYSQIVNDFQKGDIAEGYSVSREKKESFPLTVTSAQKNPTAFYLCASSPSGSAGTYEQYFGPGTRLTVT.

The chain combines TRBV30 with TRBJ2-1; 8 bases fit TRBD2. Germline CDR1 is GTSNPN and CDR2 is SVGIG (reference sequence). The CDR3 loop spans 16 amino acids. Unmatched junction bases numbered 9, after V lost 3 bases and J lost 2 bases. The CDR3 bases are TGTGCCTGGAGCGATTGGACTAGCCGCCCCTACAATGAGCAGTTCTTC. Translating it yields CAWSDWTSRPYNEQFF.

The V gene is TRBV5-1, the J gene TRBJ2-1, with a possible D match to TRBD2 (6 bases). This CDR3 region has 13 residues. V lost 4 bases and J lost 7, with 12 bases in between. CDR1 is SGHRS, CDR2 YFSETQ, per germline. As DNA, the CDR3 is TGCGCCAGCAGCCCGGCCAGCGGGAATGAGCAGTTCTTC. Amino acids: CASSPASGNEQFF.

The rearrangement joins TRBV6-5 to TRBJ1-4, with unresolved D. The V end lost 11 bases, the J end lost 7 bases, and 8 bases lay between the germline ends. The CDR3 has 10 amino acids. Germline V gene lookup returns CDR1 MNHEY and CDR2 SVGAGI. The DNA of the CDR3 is TGTGCCGGAGGGTTTGAAAAACTGTTTTTT. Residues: CAGGFEKLFF.

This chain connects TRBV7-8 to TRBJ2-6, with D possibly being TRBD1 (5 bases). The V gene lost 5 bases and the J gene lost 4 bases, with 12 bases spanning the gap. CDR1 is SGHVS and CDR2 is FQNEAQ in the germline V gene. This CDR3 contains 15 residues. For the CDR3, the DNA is TGTGCCAGCAGCCAGGACATCGGAGGGGCCAACGTCCTGACTTTC. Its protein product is CASSQDIGGANVLTF. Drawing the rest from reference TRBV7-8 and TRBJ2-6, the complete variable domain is GAGVSQSPRYKVAKRGQDVALRCDPISGHVSLFWYQQALGQGPEFLTYFQNEAQLDKSGLPSDRFFAERPEGSVSTLKIQRTQQEDSAVYLCASSQDIGGANVLTFGAGSRLTVL.

In DNA form, the CDR3 reads TGTGCCAGCTCGGGACAGGGGGCGCAGGGAGGCCAAGAGACCCAGTACTTC. It codes for CASSGQGAQGGQETQYF. This chain joins TRBV10-3 and TRBJ2-5; the match to TRBD1 covers 12 bases. Germline lookup yields CDR1 ENHRY and CDR2 SYGVKD. After removal of 10 bases from V and 1 base from J, the junction contained 13 bases not matched to a gene. This CDR3 has 17 amino acids.

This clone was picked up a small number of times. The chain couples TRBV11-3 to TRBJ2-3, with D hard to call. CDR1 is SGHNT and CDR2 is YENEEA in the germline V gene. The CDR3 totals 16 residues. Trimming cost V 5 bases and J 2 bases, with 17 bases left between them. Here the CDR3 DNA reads TGTGCCAGCAGCCCCGGGTCCCTCCCGGACACAGATACGCAGTATTTT. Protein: CASSPGSLPDTDTQYF.

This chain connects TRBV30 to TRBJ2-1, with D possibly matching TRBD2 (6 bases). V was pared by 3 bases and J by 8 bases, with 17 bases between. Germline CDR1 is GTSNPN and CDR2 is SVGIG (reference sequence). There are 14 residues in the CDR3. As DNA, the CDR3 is TGTGCCTGGAGCGGGACTGGCCAGTTCTATGAGCAGTTCTTC. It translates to CAWSGTGQFYEQFF.

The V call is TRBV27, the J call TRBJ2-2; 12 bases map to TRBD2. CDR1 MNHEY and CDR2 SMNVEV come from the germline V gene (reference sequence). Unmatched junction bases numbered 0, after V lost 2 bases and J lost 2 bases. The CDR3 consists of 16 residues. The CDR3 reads CASSLGLAGNTGELFF. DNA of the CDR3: TGTGCCAGCAGTTTAGGACTAGCGGGAAACACCGGGGAGCTGTTTTTT.

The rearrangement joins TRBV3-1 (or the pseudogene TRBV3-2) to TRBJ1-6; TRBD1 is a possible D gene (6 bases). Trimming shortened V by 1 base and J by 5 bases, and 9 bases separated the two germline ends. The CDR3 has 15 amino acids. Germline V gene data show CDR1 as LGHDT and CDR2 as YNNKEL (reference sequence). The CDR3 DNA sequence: TGTGCCAGCAGCCAAGGGACAGCTAATAATTCACCCCTCCACTTT. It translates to CASSQGTANNSPLHF.

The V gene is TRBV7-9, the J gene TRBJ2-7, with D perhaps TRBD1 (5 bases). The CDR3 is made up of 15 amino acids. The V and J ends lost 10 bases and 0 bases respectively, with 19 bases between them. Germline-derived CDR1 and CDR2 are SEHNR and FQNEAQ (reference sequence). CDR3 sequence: CAIHPRTRDSYEQYF. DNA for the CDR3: TGTGCCATCCACCCTAGGACAAGAGACTCCTACGAGCAGTACTTC.

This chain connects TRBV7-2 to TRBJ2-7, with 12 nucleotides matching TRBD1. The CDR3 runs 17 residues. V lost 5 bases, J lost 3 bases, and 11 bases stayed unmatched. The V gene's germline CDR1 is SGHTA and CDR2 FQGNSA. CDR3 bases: TGTGCCAGCAGCCCGAGGGACAGGGGGCTGAATCACTACGAGCAGTACTTC. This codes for CASSPRDRGLNHYEQYF.